Reported below is one T cell receptor beta chain. This clone has just one count. The specificity of this receptor is unknown. No base quality information exists; no much larger clone differs at one position. These data belong to a study of blood T cell repertoires in COVID-19 (TCRdb year 2020). Regarding the research as a whole: Samples from collaborators originated in the United States, Italy and Spain and spanned both the acute and convalescent phases of COVID-19. Deeply sampled blood TCRbeta repertoires from subjects exposed to, actively infected with, or recovered from COVID-19 were included in the dataset. Where HLA class I and class II types were available, the types were taken from metadata supplied by the sample provider, not from assay-based typing. The prospective study material was composed of cDNA or gDNA derived from T cells, B-cell-depleted T cells, or PBMCs. The samples were drawn from two sources: the first 160 participants of the ongoing ImmuneRACE study, and fewer than 1,500 subjects contributed by 6 global collaborators. The repertoires were released in a freely available public database meant as a resource for research on the immune response to SARS-CoV-2. The sample metadata nearly always contained a de-identified subject ID, COVID-19 status, age in years and sex. Broad study findings and their caveats: How much clinical and demographic metadata was included differed by source and by participant, and the metadata was provided uncurated.

TCRbeta CDR3 regions were amplified from genomic DNA by means of the immunoSEQ Assay, a bias-controlled multiplex PCR. The paper's processing steps were these. The number of nucleated cells in each sample was estimated by amplification of reference gene primers within the assay. To quantify the absolute abundance of each unique TCRbeta CDR3 rearrangement, sequence reads were collapsed and filtered. For each sample, productive Simpson clonality was calculated as the square root of Simpson's diversity index across productive rearrangements. TCRdb carries this immuneACCESS record with in-frame sequences only. Its versions omit some clonotypes, under half of them owing to an unresolved V gene in the studies checked, with the rest unexplained. V and J calls and clone size are copied from that table; D and trimming were computed from the DNA. A total of 140,000 or so clones appear in this sample, more than 80% of them only once. The ten largest clones take up 4.5% to 5.5% of the sample.

Collaborating institutions collected whole blood in K2EDTA tubes following their own protocols. For TCRbeta analysis, collaborators shipped samples in one of three forms: frozen whole blood, isolated PBMCs, or DNA extracted from either of those sample types. The germline V gene gives CDR1 as SGHDN and CDR2 as FVKESK. The cysteine opens and the phenylalanine closes a CDR3 of 14 amino acids. Kept here is only the CDR3 DNA, which spans 42 bases and is read in frame from base 1. Compared with germline, V lacks 4 bases and J lacks 7 bases; bases without a gene match: 3. The sequence joins TRBV14 to TRBJ1-4; the junction holds 10 bases that match TRBD1. Sequenced: peripheral blood. The clonotype originates from a human donor in a cohort sampled during active COVID-19. The nucleotides read TGTGCCAGCAGCCGGGGGACAGGGGTTGAAAAACTGTTTTTT. This codes for CASSRGTGVEKLFF.